This T cell receptor beta chain came from a study of cytomegalovirus exposure and HLA in healthy donors. Overall study context: Of the donors genotyped, a few hundred in all, around 76% fell in the Caucasian-associated ancestry cluster.

V was trimmed by 6 bases and J by 7 bases, leaving 16 bases between them. Germline assignment: CDR1 MDHEN and CDR2 SYDVKM. The CDR3 covers 14 residues. The PCR used 60 Vbeta and 13 Jbeta primers. Clones were sequenced by immunoSEQ multiplex PCR, and TCRdb holds only the in-frame ones, with some missing. The profile shows around 130,000 clones, roughly 70% of them singletons. This clone has more than one count but fewer than ten. The antigen remains unidentified. Whole-study results and caveats: What a later analysis showed was that several of the most significant clusters appeared linked to common viral pathogens.

The specimen was PBMCs. V gene TRBV28 combines with J gene TRBJ1-5; D perhaps matches TRBD1 (6 bases). The source is a man aged 40-55 years in good health and CMV-seropositive. The CDR3 coding sequence is TGTGCCAGCAGCCTCACAGGGCCGGGCCAGCCCCAGCATTTT. Translation: CASSLTGPGQPQHF.